This T cell receptor (beta chain) came from a study of T cell responses to AZD1222 COVID-19 vaccine. Overall study context: Second-dose recipients at about 4 or about 12 weeks were treated as one pooled group.

Sequenced by immunoSEQ multiplex PCR; TCRdb stores in-frame clones only, minus some. The repertoire has 70,000 or so clones, 88% of them found once; the top ten carry roughly 8.3%. This clone was counted once. Its matching antigen is unknown. Germline-derived CDR1 and CDR2 are SGHTA and FQGTGA. V lost 4 bases and J lost 1, with 10 bases in between. The CDR3 extends over 15 amino acids. Regarding the study as a whole: The study found Spike-specific TCR breadth and depth rose after two AZD1222 doses. Targets within unmutated variant regions were reportedly found for nearly half of spike-specific TCRs.

This specimen consisted of peripheral blood, obtained on day 0 of AZD1222 vaccination. The J gene is TRBJ2-2, the V gene TRBV7-3; D gene ambiguous. This TCR came from an adult in good health. Written as DNA, the CDR3 is TGTGCCAGCAGCTCGTGGACCGGGAACACCGGGGAGCTGTTTTTT. It codes for CASSSWTGNTGELFF.